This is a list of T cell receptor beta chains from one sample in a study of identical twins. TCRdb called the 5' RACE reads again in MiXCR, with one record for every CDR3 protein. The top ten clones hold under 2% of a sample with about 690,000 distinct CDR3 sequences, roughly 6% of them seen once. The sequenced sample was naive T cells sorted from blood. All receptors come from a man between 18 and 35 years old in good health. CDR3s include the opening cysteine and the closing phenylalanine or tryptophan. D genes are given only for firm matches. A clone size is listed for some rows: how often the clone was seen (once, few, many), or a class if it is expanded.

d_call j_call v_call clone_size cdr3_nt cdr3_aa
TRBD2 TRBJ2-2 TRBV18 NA TGTGCCAGCTCACCACCAGCGGGAGACACCACCGGGGAGCTGTTTTTT CASSPPAGDTTGELFF
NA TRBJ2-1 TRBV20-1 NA TGCAGTGCTAGGCTCTACTCCCCTTTGTGGGGATACGATGAGCAGTTCTTC CSARLYSPLWGYDEQFF
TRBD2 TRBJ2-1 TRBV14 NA TGTGCCAGCACAGTTAGCGGGAGCTCCTACAATGAGCAGTTCTTC CASTVSGSSYNEQFF
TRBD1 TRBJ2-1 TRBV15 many TGTGCCACCAGCAGAGATTTGGGGACAGGGTTTACTGAGCAGTTCTTC CATSRDLGTGFTEQFF
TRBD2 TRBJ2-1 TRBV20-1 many TGCAGTGCTAGAGGCCTAGCGGGAGAATCCTACAATGAGCAGTTCTTC CSARGLAGESYNEQFF
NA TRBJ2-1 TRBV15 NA TGTGCCACCAGCAGAGAACGGGTAGAGCAGTTCTTC CATSRERVEQFF
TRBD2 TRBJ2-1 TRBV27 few TGTGCCAGCTCCCAGGGGGGGACTAGCGGGAGGGGTAGTGAGCAGTTCTTC CASSQGGTSGRGSEQFF
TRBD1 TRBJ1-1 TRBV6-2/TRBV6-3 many TGTGCCAGCAGACCTAGGGACAGGAACACTGAAGCTTTCTTT CASRPRDRNTEAFF
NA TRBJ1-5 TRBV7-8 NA TGTGCCAGCAGCTTAACGGGACAACTAAGCAATCAGCCCCAGCATTTT CASSLTGQLSNQPQHF
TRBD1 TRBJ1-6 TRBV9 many TGTGCCAGCAGCGGCTCCACAGGGGGCGGTTCACCCCTCCACTTT CASSGSTGGGSPLHF
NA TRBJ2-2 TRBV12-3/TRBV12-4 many TGTGCCAGCGTGAGGACCGCGAACACCGGGGAGCTGTTTTTT CASVRTANTGELFF
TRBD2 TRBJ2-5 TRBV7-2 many TGTGCCAGCAGCCCAACTAGCGGGGGGCAAGAGACCCAGTACTTC CASSPTSGGQETQYF
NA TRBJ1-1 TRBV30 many TGTGCCTGGGGGGACATGAACACTGAAGCTTTCTTT CAWGDMNTEAFF
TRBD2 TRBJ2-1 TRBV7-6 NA TGTGCCAGCAGCCCCGGGACTAGCATTATGCATGAGCAGTTCTTC CASSPGTSIMHEQFF
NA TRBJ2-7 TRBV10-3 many TGTGCCATCAGTGATTCAACCTACGAGCAGTACTTC CAISDSTYEQYF
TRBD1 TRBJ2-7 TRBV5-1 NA TGCGCCAGCAGCTTCGGGACAGGCCGACCATACGAGCAGTACTTC CASSFGTGRPYEQYF
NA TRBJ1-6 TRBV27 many TGTGCCAGCAGTCTTGGGGGGTTCTATAATTCACCCCTCCACTTT CASSLGGFYNSPLHF
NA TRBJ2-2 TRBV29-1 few TGCAGCGTTGAAGAAGGGGTAGGGGGGACCGGGGAGCTGTTTTTT CSVEEGVGGTGELFF
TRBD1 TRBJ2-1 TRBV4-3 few TGCGCCAGCAGCCTTTCCCTACCGACAGGGGGCAATGAGCAGTTCTTC CASSLSLPTGGNEQFF
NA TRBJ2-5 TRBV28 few TGTGCCAGCGGCTCCCCCCGGACACTAGCCGGGGAGACCCAGTACTTC CASGSPRTLAGETQYF
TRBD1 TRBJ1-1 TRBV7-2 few TGTGCCAGCAGAAGAACAGGGGGCGCAGCCACTGAAGCTTTCTTT CASRRTGGAATEAFF
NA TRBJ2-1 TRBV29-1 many TGCAGCGTCGACAGGTACAATGAGCAGTTCTTC CSVDRYNEQFF
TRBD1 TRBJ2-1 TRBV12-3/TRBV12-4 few TGTGCCAGCGAGGGACAGAGCTACAATGAGCAGTTCTTC CASEGQSYNEQFF
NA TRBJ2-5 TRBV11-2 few TGTGCCAGCAGTTTTAGTTGGGCGGGCGACCAAGAGACCCAGTACTTC CASSFSWAGDQETQYF
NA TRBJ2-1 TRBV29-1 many TGCAGCGTTGAAACCCAATCCACCATAGGGAATGAGCAGTTCTTC CSVETQSTIGNEQFF
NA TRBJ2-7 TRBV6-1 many TGTGCCAGCAGTGACGTAGGAGACAATTACGAGCAGTACTTC CASSDVGDNYEQYF
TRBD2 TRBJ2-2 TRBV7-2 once TGTGCCAGCAGCTTAGGCGTTGGACTAGCGGGGGGGGAGCTGTTTTTT CASSLGVGLAGGELFF
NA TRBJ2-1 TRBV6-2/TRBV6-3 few TGTGCCAGCAGTTATGGGGATAATGAGCAGTTCTTC CASSYGDNEQFF
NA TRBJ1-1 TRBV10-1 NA TGCGCCAGCATGCGAGAGACGAACACTGAAGCTTTCTTT CASMRETNTEAFF
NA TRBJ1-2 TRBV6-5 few TGTGCCAGCAGTTACGGGGCGGGCACCCTCGGTGGCTACACCTTC CASSYGAGTLGGYTF
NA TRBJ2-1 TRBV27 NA TGTGCCAGCAGAAGAGGAATCCGAGAGCAGTTCTTC CASRRGIREQFF
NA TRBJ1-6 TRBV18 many TGTGCCAGCTCCCTCGGACGAGTGGGGGGCTATAATTCACCCCTCCACTTT CASSLGRVGGYNSPLHF
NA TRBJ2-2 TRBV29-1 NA TGCAGCGTGGGACTCCTAGGGGGGGAGCTGTTTTTT CSVGLLGGELFF
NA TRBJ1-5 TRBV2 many TGTGCCAGCAGACCCTCCAGGGGTGCAAATCAGCCCCAGCATTTT CASRPSRGANQPQHF
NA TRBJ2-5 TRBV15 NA TGTGCCACCAGCAGAGATACGAGGGAGACCCAGTACTTC CATSRDTRETQYF
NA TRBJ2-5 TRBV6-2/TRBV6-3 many TGTGCCAGCACCCCGACTAGGATTCATGAGACCCAGTACTTC CASTPTRIHETQYF
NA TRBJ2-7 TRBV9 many TGTGCCAGCAGCGTAGGGCCGAGCACCGAGCAGTACTTC CASSVGPSTEQYF
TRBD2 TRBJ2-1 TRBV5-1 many TGCGCCAGCAGCTTGGACGCGGGAGGGCCCAATGAGCAGTTCTTC CASSLDAGGPNEQFF
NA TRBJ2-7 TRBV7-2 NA TGTGCCAGCAGCCCTCAGAGGGGAACCCCCTACGAGCAGTACTTC CASSPQRGTPYEQYF
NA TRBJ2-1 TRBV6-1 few TGTGCCAGCACCTCAAGCGCGGGATACAATGAGCAGTTCTTC CASTSSAGYNEQFF
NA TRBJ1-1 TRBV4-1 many TGCGCCAGCAGCCATCAGGGAGGGGCTGAAGCTTTCTTT CASSHQGGAEAFF
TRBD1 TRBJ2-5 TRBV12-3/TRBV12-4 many TGTGCCAGCAGTTCCGGACAGGGGTCAAAGACCCAGTACTTC CASSSGQGSKTQYF
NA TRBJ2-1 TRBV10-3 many TGTGCCATCAGTGAGGTGGGGGATGAGCAGTTCTTC CAISEVGDEQFF
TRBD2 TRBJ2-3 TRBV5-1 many TGCGCCAGCAGCTTGGCGACTAGCGGGAGGGCCGGCACAGATACGCAGTATTTT CASSLATSGRAGTDTQYF
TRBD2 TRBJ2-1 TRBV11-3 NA TGTGCCAGCAGCCCAATGGCTAGCGGGAGCTCCTACAATGAGCAGTTCTTC CASSPMASGSSYNEQFF
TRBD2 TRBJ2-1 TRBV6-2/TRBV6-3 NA TGTGCCAGCAGTTACTCCACCGGACTAGCGAAGAACAATGAGCAGTTCTTC CASSYSTGLAKNNEQFF
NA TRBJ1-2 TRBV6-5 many TGTGCCAGCTCGACGGAGGATGGCTACACCTTC CASSTEDGYTF
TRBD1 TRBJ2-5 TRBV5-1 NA TGCGCCAGCAGCTTGGACCTCAGGGGGCGACAAGAGACCCAGTACTTC CASSLDLRGRQETQYF
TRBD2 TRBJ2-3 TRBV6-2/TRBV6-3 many TGTGCCAGCAGTTACGTCAGCGGGAGGGGGACTAGCACAGATACGCAGTATTTT CASSYVSGRGTSTDTQYF
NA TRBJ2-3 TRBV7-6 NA TGTGCCAGCAGCCCGCGGACGGCGCGAGAGGCAGATACGCAGTATTTT CASSPRTAREADTQYF
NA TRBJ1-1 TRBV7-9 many TGTGCCAGCAGCTTTTCGAGTGAAGCTTTCTTT CASSFSSEAFF
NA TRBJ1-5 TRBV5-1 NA TGCGCCAGCAGCTTGGCCGGAGTGCGGGATCAGCCCCAGCATTTT CASSLAGVRDQPQHF
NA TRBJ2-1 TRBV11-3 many TGTGCCAGCAGCTCTAACAGGGAAGAGCAGTTCTTC CASSSNREEQFF
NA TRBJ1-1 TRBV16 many TGTGCCAGCAGCCAATCTTTTCGCACTGAAGCTTTCTTT CASSQSFRTEAFF
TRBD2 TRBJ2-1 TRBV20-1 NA TGCAGTGCTACTAGCGGGGTTAATGAGCAGTTCTTC CSATSGVNEQFF
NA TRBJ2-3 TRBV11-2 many TGTGCCAGCAGCTTTAATATATTCTTTGGCGGGTCTCCATTTGGCACAGATACGCAGTATTTT CASSFNIFFGGSPFGTDTQYF
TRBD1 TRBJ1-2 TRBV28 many TGTGCCAGCAACCAGGGGGACTATGGCTACACCTTC CASNQGDYGYTF
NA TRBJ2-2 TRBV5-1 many TGCGCCAGCAGCTTGGACCCAGGGGCGAACACCGGGGAGCTGTTTTTT CASSLDPGANTGELFF
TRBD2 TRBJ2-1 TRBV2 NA TGTGCCAGCAGGAAGATGCCGACTAGCGTCGATGAGCAGTTCTTC CASRKMPTSVDEQFF
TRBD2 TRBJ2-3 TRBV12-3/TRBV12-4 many TGTGCCAGCAGTCCGAGGGAGCGGGAGGCCCGCTTGATGGATACGCAGTATTTT CASSPREREARLMDTQYF